Listed below are T cell receptor beta chains from one sample, sequenced in a study of T cells after posttransplantation cyclophosphamide. Libraries were prepared by immunoSEQ multiplex PCR; TCRdb keeps only in-frame clonotypes and omits some of them. The sample gives about 52,000 clones, 90% to 95% of which show up once; 2.9% is in the top ten. Sequencing used PBMCs. The receptor set was obtained from a woman younger than 45 in good health and a related stem cell transplant donor. Both conserved end residues are trimmed from each CDR3. The D gene is left open where the match is weak. Rows may omit the clone size; those that give it use once, few, many or a size class.

clone size: -; J gene: TRBJ2-7; V gene: TRBV4-2; D gene: -; CDR3 protein: ASSPVGRGNAYEQY
clone size: -; J gene: TRBJ2-3; V gene: TRBV6-6; D gene: TRBD2; CDR3 protein: ASCPPASGAHTQY
clone size: -; J gene: TRBJ2-5; V gene: TRBV5-1; D gene: TRBD1; CDR3 protein: ASSSQTGRRETQY
clone size: once; J gene: TRBJ2-1; V gene: TRBV4-1; D gene: TRBD2; CDR3 protein: ASSLLGGGADEQF
clone size: once; J gene: TRBJ2-3; V gene: TRBV11-2; D gene: TRBD1; CDR3 protein: ASSFGQGSDTQY
clone size: -; J gene: TRBJ1-1; V gene: TRBV28; D gene: TRBD1; CDR3 protein: ASSLGGQVGPEAF
clone size: once; J gene: TRBJ2-7; V gene: TRBV7-2; D gene: -; CDR3 protein: ASSLSSRSSYEQY
clone size: -; J gene: TRBJ1-2; V gene: TRBV2; D gene: -; CDR3 protein: ASSFQANYGYT
clone size: -; J gene: TRBJ2-2; V gene: TRBV5-4; D gene: TRBD2; CDR3 protein: ASSPLAGGGTGELF
clone size: -; J gene: TRBJ1-6; V gene: TRBV27; D gene: -; CDR3 protein: ASSPPNSPLH
clone size: few; J gene: TRBJ2-7; V gene: TRBV27; D gene: -; CDR3 protein: ASSPPSSYEQY
clone size: -; J gene: TRBJ2-3; V gene: TRBV29-1; D gene: -; CDR3 protein: SVEGDSLNADTQY
clone size: -; J gene: TRBJ2-1; V gene: TRBV30; D gene: TRBD2; CDR3 protein: AWSKGLYNEQF
clone size: -; J gene: TRBJ2-1; V gene: TRBV11-3; D gene: -; CDR3 protein: ASSLGGRYNEQF
clone size: -; J gene: TRBJ2-5; V gene: TRBV19; D gene: -; CDR3 protein: ASSIDTQETQY
clone size: -; J gene: TRBJ2-5; V gene: TRBV18; D gene: -; CDR3 protein: ASSTDGLETQY
clone size: -; J gene: TRBJ1-1; V gene: TRBV9; D gene: TRBD1; CDR3 protein: ASSEGQGNTEAF
clone size: -; J gene: TRBJ2-3; V gene: TRBV4-3; D gene: TRBD2; CDR3 protein: ASSQSPLLAGGLADTQY
clone size: -; J gene: TRBJ2-7; V gene: TRBV4-1; D gene: -; CDR3 protein: ASSQDWTFLGEQY
clone size: -; J gene: TRBJ1-1; V gene: TRBV18; D gene: TRBD1; CDR3 protein: ASSSGQGSTEAF
clone size: -; J gene: TRBJ2-3; V gene: TRBV5-1; D gene: TRBD2; CDR3 protein: ASSLEASGGSTDTQY
clone size: -; J gene: TRBJ1-2; V gene: TRBV9; D gene: -; CDR3 protein: ASGPELGPYGYT
clone size: -; J gene: TRBJ1-5; V gene: TRBV7-9; D gene: TRBD1; CDR3 protein: ASSPSSRDRNQPQH